These T cell receptor beta chains were read from a single sample in a study of response to subunit inactivated influenza vaccine. TCRdb reprocessed the RT-PCR reads via MiXCR and lists one record per CDR3 protein. Here the sample spans 450,000 to 550,000 distinct CDR3 sequences, around 25% being singletons. This sample comprised CD4+ T cells sorted from PBMCs, obtained about 5 days after vaccination. Receptors were obtained from a man aged 45-60 years who received an inactivated influenza vaccine. Both conserved end residues are part of each CDR3. A D gene is named only where the DNA matches it firmly. Clone size is given for some rows only: seen once, a few or many times, or a class if the clone is expanded.

.	TRBV10-3	TRBJ2-6	.	CAISAGVLLSGANVLTF	TGTGCCATCAGTGCAGGGGTCCTACTCTCTGGGGCCAACGTCCTGACTTTC
.	TRBV7-7	TRBJ2-5	TRBD1	CASSTQGTETQYF	TGTGCCAGCAGCACACAGGGGACCGAGACCCAGTACTTC
.	TRBV20-1	TRBJ1-2	.	CSPGGEGHSRYTF	TGCAGTCCCGGGGGAGAGGGACACTCTCGCTACACCTTC
.	TRBV29-1	TRBJ2-5	.	CSLSHQETQYF	TGCAGTCTGTCCCACCAAGAGACCCAGTACTTC
few	TRBV5-1	TRBJ1-2	.	CASSLDPANYGYTF	TGCGCCAGCAGCTTGGACCCGGCTAACTATGGCTACACCTTC
.	TRBV29-1	TRBJ2-7	TRBD2	CSVDVAGDSYEQYF	TGCAGCGTTGATGTAGCGGGGGACTCCTACGAGCAGTACTTC
few	TRBV29-1	TRBJ2-3	TRBD2	CSAATSGRAGDTQYF	TGCAGCGCCGCGACTAGCGGGAGGGCCGGAGATACGCAGTATTTT
few	TRBV15	TRBJ1-5	.	CATSRDSGNQPQHF	TGTGCCACCAGCAGAGATTCGGGGAATCAGCCCCAGCATTTT
few	TRBV7-2	TRBJ2-1	.	CASSLLSSVGEQFF	TGTGCCAGCAGCTTATTGTCCAGTGTGGGGGAGCAGTTCTTC
few	TRBV6-1	TRBJ2-1	TRBD1	CASSIQGADGNEQFF	TGTGCCAGCAGTATCCAGGGGGCGGACGGCAATGAGCAGTTCTTC
.	TRBV5-1	TRBJ2-4	TRBD2	CASSRTPGLAGQIAKNIQYF	TGCGCCAGCAGCCGTACTCCGGGACTAGCGGGGCAAATAGCCAAAAACATTCAGTACTTC
.	TRBV20-1	TRBJ2-1	.	CSAQGDPNEQFF	TGCAGTGCCCAGGGTGACCCCAATGAGCAGTTCTTC
.	TRBV20-1	TRBJ1-1	TRBD1	CSAVTGNMNTEAFF	TGCAGTGCTGTGACAGGGAACATGAACACTGAAGCTTTCTTT
.	TRBV29-1	TRBJ1-2	.	CSVEGGLGGYTF	TGCAGCGTTGAGGGGGGACTGGGTGGCTACACCTTC
.	TRBV4-3	TRBJ1-1	.	CASSQDEGGTEAFF	TGCGCCAGCAGCCAAGATGAGGGAGGGACTGAAGCTTTCTTT
.	TRBV6-1	TRBJ1-5	.	CASRGLLWDQPQHF	TGTGCCAGCAGAGGTTTACTATGGGATCAGCCCCAGCATTTT
.	TRBV15	TRBJ2-3	TRBD2	CATSKTSGIPDTQYF	TGTGCCACCAGCAAGACTAGCGGGATCCCCGATACGCAGTATTTT
few	TRBV7-2	TRBJ2-3	TRBD2	CASSLSTSGSGTDTQYF	TGTGCCAGCAGCTTATCGACTAGCGGGAGCGGTACAGATACGCAGTATTTT
.	TRBV6-2/TRBV6-3	TRBJ2-6	.	CASSYPSTENPSSGANVLTF	TGTGCCAGCAGTTACCCCTCCACGGAGAACCCCTCATCTGGGGCCAACGTCCTGACTTTC
.	TRBV11-2	TRBJ2-3	TRBD2	CASSLRQRGALSTDTQYF	TGTGCCAGCAGCTTACGACAGCGGGGGGCCCTCAGCACAGATACGCAGTATTTT
.	TRBV5-1	TRBJ1-3	TRBD1	CASSSGTALGNTIYF	TGCGCCAGCAGTTCCGGGACAGCACTAGGAAACACCATATATTTT
few	TRBV29-1	TRBJ2-5	.	CSVEDQMGQTQYF	TGCAGCGTTGAAGATCAAATGGGGCAGACCCAGTACTTC
.	TRBV9	TRBJ2-5	.	CASSSFLTTPQETQYF	TGTGCCAGCAGCAGTTTTCTGACGACCCCACAAGAGACCCAGTACTTC
few	TRBV5-1	TRBJ2-2	TRBD1	CASSLGDREYGELFF	TGCGCCAGCAGCTTGGGAGACAGGGAATACGGGGAGCTGTTTTTT
few	TRBV5-6	TRBJ2-3	TRBD2	CASSYRTSGIRNPEDTQYF	TGTGCCAGCAGCTATAGGACTAGCGGGATACGTAACCCGGAAGATACGCAGTATTTT
few	TRBV20-1	TRBJ1-1	.	CSLSGVTEAFF	TGCAGTCTATCAGGGGTCACTGAAGCTTTCTTT
.	TRBV6-1	TRBJ1-5	.	CASRGRGYNQPQHF	TGTGCCAGCAGGGGCCGGGGGTACAATCAGCCCCAGCATTTT
.	TRBV20-1	TRBJ1-2	.	CSAGAGADYGYTF	TGCAGTGCCGGGGCGGGGGCAGACTATGGCTACACCTTC
.	TRBV5-1	TRBJ2-5	TRBD1	CASSLSTGGLETQYF	TGCGCCAGCAGCTTGTCGACAGGGGGTCTTGAGACCCAGTACTTC